This is a list of T cell receptor beta chains from one sample in a study of cytomegalovirus exposure and HLA in healthy donors. Using immunoSEQ multiplex PCR, the repertoire was profiled, and TCRdb retains in-frame clones only, with some absent. The table records around 190,000 clones, about 69% of them present only once. The sequenced sample was PBMCs. Receptors originate from a man younger than 40 in good health and CMV-seropositive. CDR3s include the opening cysteine and the closing phenylalanine or tryptophan. Each record gives: clone size, V gene, J gene, CDR3 protein. Clone size, where shown, is once, few, many, or a class for clones that have expanded.

clone size: NA
V gene: TRBV27
J gene: TRBJ1-1
CDR3 protein: CASTRDSFNTEAFF

clone size: few
V gene: TRBV5-6
J gene: TRBJ1-1
CDR3 protein: CASSFGTAEAFF

clone size: NA
V gene: TRBV4-2
J gene: TRBJ2-1
CDR3 protein: CASSQDAGQGYNEQFF

clone size: NA
V gene: TRBV2
J gene: TRBJ2-1
CDR3 protein: CASRATSGGDPLNEQFF

clone size: few
V gene: TRBV10-3
J gene: TRBJ2-3
CDR3 protein: CATLGLAMGTDTQYF

clone size: NA
V gene: TRBV19
J gene: TRBJ1-2
CDR3 protein: CASSITGQGMSVNYGYTF

clone size: NA
V gene: TRBV11-2
J gene: TRBJ1-4
CDR3 protein: CASSPLRNEKLFF

clone size: NA
V gene: TRBV27
J gene: TRBJ1-2
CDR3 protein: CASSLSLGPQYGYTF

clone size: NA
V gene: TRBV6-5
J gene: TRBJ2-5
CDR3 protein: CASSYSGLKETQYF

clone size: NA
V gene: TRBV12-5
J gene: TRBJ1-1
CDR3 protein: CASGLVPGVRGTEAFF

clone size: NA
V gene: TRBV7-2
J gene: TRBJ1-5
CDR3 protein: CASSSSGTANQPQHF

clone size: NA
V gene: TRBV6-5
J gene: TRBJ1-1
CDR3 protein: CASSGNRNTEAFF